The 5 T cell receptor beta chains below were found in one sample sequenced in a study of cytomegalovirus exposure and HLA in healthy donors. 60 Vbeta and 13 Jbeta primers were used in PCR. The repertoire was sequenced with immunoSEQ multiplex PCR; TCRdb's copy has only in-frame clones and lacks some. The table records 200,000 or so clones, 80% to 90% of them present only once. Specimen: PBMCs. The receptor set was obtained from a man aged 25 to 45 in good health and CMV-seronegative.

The rearrangement links TRBV27 to TRBJ2-1, with 7 bases matching TRBD1. The CDR3 is 14 amino acids. Trimming cost V 4 bases and J 0 bases; bases outside gene matches: 0. The germline gives CDR1 MNHEY, CDR2 SMNVEV (reference sequence). The CDR3 sequence is CASSYRGSYNEQFF. The CDR3 DNA reads TGTGCCAGCAGTTACAGGGGCTCCTACAATGAGCAGTTCTTC.

The chain combines TRBV7-2 with TRBJ2-3, with D maybe TRBD2 (6 bases). CDR1 and CDR2 from the germline V gene are SGHTA and FQGNSA. V lost 4 bases and J 1 base, leaving 18 bases between the germline ends. CDR3 size: 17 residues. The CDR3: CASSSPAGGSGTDTQYF. CDR3 nucleotide sequence: TGTGCCAGCAGCTCACCGGCCGGGGGTAGCGGCACAGATACGCAGTATTTT.

V and J are TRBV12-5 and TRBJ1-5; D gene ambiguous. Germline V gene sequence: CDR1 LGHNT, CDR2 FRNRAP. The CDR3 extends over 14 amino acids. Deletions cut 7 bases from V and 2 bases from J, with 12 bases between. The CDR3 coding sequence is TGTGCTAGTGCCCCGGCAGGTGGCAATCAGCCCCAGCATTTT. It yields the protein CASAPAGGNQPQHF.

This CDR3 reads CASSQAGPDGYTF. The CDR3 DNA follows: TGTGCCAGCAGCCAGGCGGGTCCCGATGGCTACACCTTC. V gene TRBV7-9 combines with J gene TRBJ1-2; no firm D call. This CDR3 contains 13 residues. V was pared by 5 bases and J by 6 bases, with 13 bases between. Germline CDR1 and CDR2: SEHNR and FQNEAQ (reference sequence).

V gene TRBV7-2 combines with J gene TRBJ2-1; TRBD1 aligns across 7 bases. This CDR3 contains 15 residues. The J segment lost 5 bases and the V segment lost 5 bases, leaving 9 bases of the junction unmatched. The germline V gene encodes CDR1 SGHTA and CDR2 FQGNSA. The chain's CDR3 is CASSTEGARDNEQFF. CDR3 nucleotides: TGTGCCAGCAGCACCGAGGGGGCAAGGGACAATGAGCAGTTCTTC.